This paragraph covers one T cell receptor beta chain sequence. A second PCR of 7 to 11 cycles used a sample-barcoded 5' primer and a J-beta primer mix. All cDNA molecules were each tagged by a template-switch adaptor with 12 random nucleotides. Via MiXCR, TCRdb re-called the 5' RACE reads, giving one row per CDR3 protein. Among approximately 2,000,000 distinct CDR3 sequences listed, 35% to 50% were seen once. This CDR3 contains 16 residues. The germline gives CDR1 SGHRS, CDR2 YFSETQ. Trimming took 1 base from V and 5 from J; bases not matched to a gene: 9. This sample is drawn from a study of blood T cells in healthy people across ages.

Specimen: blood. The receptor's source is a human donor in good health. The chain links TRBV5-1 to TRBJ2-1, with 7 bases that match TRBD2. In DNA form, the CDR3 reads TGCGCCAGCAGCTTGCGTTCTGCGGGGGACGACAATGAGCAGTTCTTC. This codes for CASSLRSAGDDNEQFF.